The text below deals with one T cell receptor (beta chain). What it binds is unknown. The data originate from a study of T-cell reconstitution after alpha-beta-depleted transplantation in children. Broader study findings: Expanded clones from the graft, numbering several hundred, reportedly supplied alpha-beta T cells about two months after transplant. Newly produced T cells mostly accounted for T-cell counts and diversity one year post-transplant. Several patients had high TCRbeta diversity at day 60; it came from surviving recipient T cells and thymic progenitors.

V lost 2 bases to trimming and J lost 4 bases; unmatched junction nucleotides: 7. This CDR3 is 16 amino acids long. Germline CDR1 is MGHRA and CDR2 is YSYEKL. During its preparation, the TCRbeta library received unique molecular identifiers. TCRdb re-derived calls from the PCR reads in MiXCR, one entry per CDR3 protein. Altogether around 140,000 distinct CDR3 sequences are present, about 8.8% being singletons, with the ten largest covering about a sixth. This rearrangement joins TRBV4-1 to TRBJ2-7; 11 bases are a match to TRBD1. The source material was PBMCs, mostly from graft donor cells, sampled 180 days after TCRalphabeta/CD19-depleted stem cell transplant. The receptor was isolated from a female patient between 2 and 10 years old who had a stem cell transplant for congenital amegakaryocytic thrombocytopenia, so the T cells may come from the graft donor. CDR3 region: CASSQPRDRGKYEQYF. The CDR3 region has the DNA TGCGCCAGCAGCCAACCGAGGGACAGGGGGAAATACGAGCAGTACTTC.